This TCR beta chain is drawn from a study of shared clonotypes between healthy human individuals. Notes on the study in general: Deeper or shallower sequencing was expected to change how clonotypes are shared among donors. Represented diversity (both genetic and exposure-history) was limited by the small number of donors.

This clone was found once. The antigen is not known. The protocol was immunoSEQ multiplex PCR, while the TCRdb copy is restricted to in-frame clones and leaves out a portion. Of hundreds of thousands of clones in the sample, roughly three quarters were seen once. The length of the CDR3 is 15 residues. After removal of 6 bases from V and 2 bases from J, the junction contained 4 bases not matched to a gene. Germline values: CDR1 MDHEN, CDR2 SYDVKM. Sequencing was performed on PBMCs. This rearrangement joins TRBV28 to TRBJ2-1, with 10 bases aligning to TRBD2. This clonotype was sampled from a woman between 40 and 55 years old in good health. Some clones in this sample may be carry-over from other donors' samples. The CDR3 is CASRPLAGAYNEQFF. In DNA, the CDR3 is TGTGCCAGCAGACCCCTAGCGGGAGCCTACAATGAGCAGTTCTTC.